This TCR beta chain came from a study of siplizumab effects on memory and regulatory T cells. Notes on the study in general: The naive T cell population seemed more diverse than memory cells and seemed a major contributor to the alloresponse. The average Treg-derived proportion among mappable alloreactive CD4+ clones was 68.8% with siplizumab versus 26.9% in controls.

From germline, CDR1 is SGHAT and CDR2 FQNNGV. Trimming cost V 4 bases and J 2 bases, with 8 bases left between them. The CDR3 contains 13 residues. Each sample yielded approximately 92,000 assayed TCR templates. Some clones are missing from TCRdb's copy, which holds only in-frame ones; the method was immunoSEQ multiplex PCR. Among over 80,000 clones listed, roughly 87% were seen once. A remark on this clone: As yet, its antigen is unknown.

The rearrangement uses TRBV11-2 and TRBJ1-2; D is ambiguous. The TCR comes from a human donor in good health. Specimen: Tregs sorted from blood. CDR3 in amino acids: CASSSGLNYGYTF. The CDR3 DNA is TGTGCCAGCAGCTCGGGCTTAAACTATGGCTACACCTTC.